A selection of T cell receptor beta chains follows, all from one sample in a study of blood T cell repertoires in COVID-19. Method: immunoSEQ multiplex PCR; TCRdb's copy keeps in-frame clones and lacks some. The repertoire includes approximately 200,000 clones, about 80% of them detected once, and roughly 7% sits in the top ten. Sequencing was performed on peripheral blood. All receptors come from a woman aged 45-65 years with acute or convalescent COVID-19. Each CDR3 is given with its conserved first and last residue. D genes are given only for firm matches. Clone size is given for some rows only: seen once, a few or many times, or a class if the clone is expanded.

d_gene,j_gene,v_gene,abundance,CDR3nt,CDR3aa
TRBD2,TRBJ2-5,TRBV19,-,TGTGCCAGTAGTATTCGGAATAGCGGGGGGAAAGAGACCCAGTACTTC,CASSIRNSGGKETQYF
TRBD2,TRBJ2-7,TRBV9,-,TGTGCCAGCAGCGCTCTAGCGGGAGGTTACGAGCAGTACTTC,CASSALAGGYEQYF
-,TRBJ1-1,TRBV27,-,TGTGCCAGCAGTTTATTCAGTGCAGGGGAAGCTTTCTTT,CASSLFSAGEAFF
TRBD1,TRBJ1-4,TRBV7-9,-,TGTGCCAGCAGCTTAGAACGACAGGGCGGAGAAAAACTGTTTTTT,CASSLERQGGEKLFF
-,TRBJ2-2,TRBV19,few,TGTGCCAGTAGTTCTCAGACAGCGTCCACCGGGGAGCTGTTTTTT,CASSSQTASTGELFF
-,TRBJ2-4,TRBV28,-,TGTGCCAGCGGGCTAGCCAAAAACATTCAGTACTTC,CASGLAKNIQYF
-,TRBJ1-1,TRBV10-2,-,TGCGCCAGCAGTGAGTCAATGGGGGGGCGCTTGGTAACTGAAGCTTTCTTT,CASSESMGGRLVTEAFF
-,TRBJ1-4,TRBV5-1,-,TGCGCCAGCAGCTTGGTGGGAGGAACTAATGAAAAACTGTTTTTT,CASSLVGGTNEKLFF
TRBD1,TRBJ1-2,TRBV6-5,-,TGTGCCAGCAGACCCCGGGACAGATCACTCTATGGCTACACCTTC,CASRPRDRSLYGYTF
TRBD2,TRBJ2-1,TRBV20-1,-,TGCAGTGCTAGTCGGCTAGCGGGGGGGCTCTACAATGAGCAGTTCTTC,CSASRLAGGLYNEQFF
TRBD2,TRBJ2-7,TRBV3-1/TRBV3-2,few,TGTGCCAGCAGCCCTCCAGGGACTAGCTCCCCCCTCCAGTACTTC,CASSPPGTSSPLQYF
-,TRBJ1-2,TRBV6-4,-,TGTGCCAGCAGTGACTCCGGGGAGGGATATGGCTACACCTTC,CASSDSGEGYGYTF
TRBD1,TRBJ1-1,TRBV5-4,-,TGTGCCAGCAGCTCCAGGGACAGGGCTAACACTGAAGCTTTCTTT,CASSSRDRANTEAFF
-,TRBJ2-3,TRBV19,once,TGTGCCAGTAGTTTGGGCGGGCCGAAAGGAGATACGCAGTATTTT,CASSLGGPKGDTQYF
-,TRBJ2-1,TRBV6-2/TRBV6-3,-,TGTGCCAGCAGTTACTATCAGGGGAGCTACAATGAGCAGTTCTTC,CASSYYQGSYNEQFF
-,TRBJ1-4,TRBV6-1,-,TGTGCCAGCAGTGGAAAGCAAGTTGCAACTAATGAAAAACTGTTTTTT,CASSGKQVATNEKLFF
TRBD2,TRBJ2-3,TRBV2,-,TGTGCCAGCAGGGGGAGACTAGCGGACAGCACAGATACGCAGTATTTT,CASRGRLADSTDTQYF
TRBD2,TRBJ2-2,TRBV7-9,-,TGTGCCAGCAGCGGGAGGGAAAAGGACGGGGAGCTGTTTTTT,CASSGREKDGELFF
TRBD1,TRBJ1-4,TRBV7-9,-,TGTGCCAGCAGCTTAATCGAGACAGGGAATGAAAAACTGTTTTTT,CASSLIETGNEKLFF
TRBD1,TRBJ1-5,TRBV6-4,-,TGTGCCAGCTCCAGAGGGGGCGGTCAGCCCCAGCATTTT,CASSRGGGQPQHF
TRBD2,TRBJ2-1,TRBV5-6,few,TGTGCCAGCAGCCACGGGCGTCCTAGCGGTCGTAATGAGCAGTTCTTC,CASSHGRPSGRNEQFF
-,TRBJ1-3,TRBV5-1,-,TGCGCCAGCAGCTCCCGGGGGGGGGCGAAGGCCCTCTCTGGAAACACCATATATTTT,CASSSRGGAKALSGNTIYF
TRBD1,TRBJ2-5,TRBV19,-,TGTGCCAGTGGACAGGGGTCGGCAGAGACCCAGTACTTC,CASGQGSAETQYF
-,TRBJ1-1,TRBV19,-,TGTGCCAGTAGTATAGAAGCAGGTTTTACTGAAGCTTTCTTT,CASSIEAGFTEAFF
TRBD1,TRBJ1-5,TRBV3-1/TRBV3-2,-,TGTGCCAGCAGCCAAGATCAATCGGGGACAGGGGTTCAGCCCCAGCATTTT,CASSQDQSGTGVQPQHF
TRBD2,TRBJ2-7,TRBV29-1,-,TGCAGCGTAACGTATCCGGGAGGGACCTTCTACGAGCAGTACTTC,CSVTYPGGTFYEQYF
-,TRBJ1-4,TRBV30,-,TGTGCCTGGAGTGTAGACAGCGCAACTAATGAAAAACTGTTTTTT,CAWSVDSATNEKLFF
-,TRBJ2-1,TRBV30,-,TGTGCCTGGAGAGACCGCAGGGGCCCCTACAATGAGCAGTTCTTC,CAWRDRRGPYNEQFF
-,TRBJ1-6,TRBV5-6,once,TGTGCCAGCAGCTTGGCCAGCGGTAAACCCCTCCACTTT,CASSLASGKPLHF
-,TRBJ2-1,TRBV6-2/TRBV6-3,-,TGTGCCAGCAGTCGCGGACAGCTCAATGAGCAGTTCTTC,CASSRGQLNEQFF
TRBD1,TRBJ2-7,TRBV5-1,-,TGCGCCAGCGGGACCCGGGACAGGGGCGAGCAGTACTTC,CASGTRDRGEQYF
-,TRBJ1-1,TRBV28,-,TGTGCCAGCAGTTTACGGGGAGGGAACACTGAAGCTTTCTTT,CASSLRGGNTEAFF
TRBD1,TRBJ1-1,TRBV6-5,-,TGTGCCAGCATCAAGGGGGCAACTCATGAAGCTTTCTTT,CASIKGATHEAFF
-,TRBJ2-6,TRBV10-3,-,TGTGCCATCAGTGAGCCCGGTTTTCGCTCTGGGGCCAACGTCCTGACTTTC,CAISEPGFRSGANVLTF
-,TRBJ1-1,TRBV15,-,TGTGCCACCAGCAGAGATTATTCACAGAACACTGAAGCTTTCTTT,CATSRDYSQNTEAFF
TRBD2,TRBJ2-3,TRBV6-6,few,TGTGCCAGCAGTACTAGCGGAGGGGGCACAGATACGCAGTATTTT,CASSTSGGGTDTQYF
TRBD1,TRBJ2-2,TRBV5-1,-,TGCGCCAGCAGCACAAGGACAGGCAACAACGGGGAGCTGTTTTTT,CASSTRTGNNGELFF
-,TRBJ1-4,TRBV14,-,TGTGCCAGCAGCGCTCCCGGGACACGAGATGAAAAACTGTTTTTT,CASSAPGTRDEKLFF
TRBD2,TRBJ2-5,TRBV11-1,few,TGTGCCAGCAGCTTACGTCGAGCGGGGGGCCCCGAGACCCAGTACTTC,CASSLRRAGGPETQYF
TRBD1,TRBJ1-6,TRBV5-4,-,TGTGCCAGCAGCGGCCGGACAGGGGGAACCTATAATTCACCCCTCCACTTT,CASSGRTGGTYNSPLHF
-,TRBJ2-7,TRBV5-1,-,TGCGCCAGCAGCCCCATAGCTCAGCACGACGAGCAGTACTTC,CASSPIAQHDEQYF
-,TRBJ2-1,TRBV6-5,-,TGTGCCAGCAGTCTTGGTTTGGGGCGAGACAATGAGCAGTTCTTC,CASSLGLGRDNEQFF
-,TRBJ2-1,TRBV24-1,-,TGTGCCACCAGTGATTTGCGCGGATCCTACAATGAGCAGTTCTTC,CATSDLRGSYNEQFF
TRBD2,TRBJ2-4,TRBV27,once,TGTGCCAGCAGTTTATTGGGGGAGGGCAAAAACATTCAGTACTTC,CASSLLGEGKNIQYF
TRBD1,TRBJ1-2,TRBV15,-,TGTGCCACCAGCAGAGATCCCGGGACAGGGGACTCCTATGGCTACACCTTC,CATSRDPGTGDSYGYTF
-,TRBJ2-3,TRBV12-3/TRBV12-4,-,TGTGCCACCACGGGTTTAAGCACAGATACGCAGTATTTT,CATTGLSTDTQYF
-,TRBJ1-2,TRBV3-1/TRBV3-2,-,TGTGCCAGCAGCCAAGAAACGGGTGGGGGCTACACCTTC,CASSQETGGGYTF
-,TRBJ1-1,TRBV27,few,TGTGCCAGCAGTGAGAGGGCGGGGAACACTGAAGCTTTCTTT,CASSERAGNTEAFF
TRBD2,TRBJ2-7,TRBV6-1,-,TGTGCCAGCAGTGAAGCGGTCCTAGCGGGAGGGCCAAACTTTCGGTACTTC,CASSEAVLAGGPNFRYF
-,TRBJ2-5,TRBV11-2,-,TGTGCCAGCAGCTTAGCAGGCCTTAAGACCCAGTACTTC,CASSLAGLKTQYF
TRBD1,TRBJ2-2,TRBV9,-,TGTGCCAGCAGCGTTACCGGGACAGCGAACACCGGGGAGCTGTTTTTT,CASSVTGTANTGELFF
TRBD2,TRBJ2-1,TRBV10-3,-,TGTGCCATCAGAGGACTAGCGGGAACGGATGAGCAGTTCTTC,CAIRGLAGTDEQFF
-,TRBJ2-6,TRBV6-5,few,TGTGCCAGCAGTTCAGGGTTACCTGGGGCCAACGTCCTGACTTTC,CASSSGLPGANVLTF